This entry describes one T cell receptor beta chain. The record originates from a study of cytomegalovirus exposure and HLA in healthy donors. In germline, CDR1 is SGHTS, CDR2 YDEGEE. The CDR3 contains 15 residues. V was cut by 0 bases and J by 2 bases, with 12 bases left in between. Primers: 60 Vbeta forward and 13 Jbeta reverse. This table comes from immunoSEQ multiplex PCR, and its TCRdb copy is limited to in-frame clones, with some not included. The table records about 150,000 clones, approximately 57% of them present only once. This clonotype was sampled from a male donor in good health and CMV-seronegative. The V call is TRBV5-8, the J call TRBJ2-7; tentative D call: TRBD2 (5 bases). The sample taken for sequencing was PBMCs. The CDR3 bases are TGTGCCAGCAGCTTGGGTAACGGGGTAGCCTACGAGCAGTACTTC. Translating it yields CASSLGNGVAYEQYF.